This T cell receptor beta chain derives from a study of cytomegalovirus exposure and HLA in healthy donors (dated by TCRdb to about 2017). About the investigation overall: In an earlier analysis of under 750 of the donors, 276 Gb of sequence data and some 100 million unique TCR beta sequences from 150 million to 200 million T cells were reported. Roughly 300 gigabases of sequencing data and 75 million to 85 million unique TCR sequences made up an early release that covered approximately 650 HLA-typed donors. Of the roughly 390 genotyped donors, approximately 81% were placed in the genetic ancestry cluster associated with self-reported Caucasian donors. The study aimed to test whether cataloging public T cell receptors could reveal signatures of past pathogen exposure. The study profiled the T cell repertoires of fewer than 850 subjects by immunosequencing and related them to cytomegalovirus serostatus. A separate validation cohort of over a hundred different subjects was used in addition to the approximately 670-subject first cohort. To predict cytomegalovirus infection status, the study brought together high-throughput TCR immunosequencing, statistical association of individual TCRs with disease status, and machine learning. A later analysis re-analyzed previously published TCR beta repertoires from about 600 donors and added high-resolution HLA genotyping to study TCR occurrence patterns. In the later analysis, no new phenotypic data were used to find candidate immune exposures; instead, reliance was placed on TCR beta sequences and their occurrence across donors. An earlier analysis of about 620 of the donors applied high-throughput TCR beta sequencing to assess whether each TCR beta V gene segment acted as functional or pseudogenic. Donor age, sex, ethnicity and CMV serostatus were compiled together with the repertoire data. A later genetic analysis used genome-wide SNP genotypes for about 65% of the 666 donors, treating that subset as a discovery cohort. Every discovery cohort repertoire had been produced on one sequencing platform. Class I and class II HLA loci were covered by the typing at four-digit resolution. The number of typed donors differed by locus: about 629-630 for A, B, C, DRB1 and DQB1; roughly 510 for DQA1; some 590 for DPA1; and roughly 490 for DPB1. Several DR-DQ haplotypes were treated as single units for association and clustering because of strong linkage in the cohort. Among about 410 genotyped donors of the cohort, an average of around 240,000 unique TCR beta nucleotide sequences was sequenced per donor, of which about 19% were non-productive. What the research found in general, with its limitations: Roughly uniform sequencing depth across donors was assumed in presence/absence analyses, although this assumption may not hold. The study listed 150 to 200 TCR beta chains as associated with cytomegalovirus. Because some donors lacked HLA typing at each locus, the association tests relied only on the typed subset. A further reported finding was that TCR beta sequences accurately predicted the HLA-A and HLA-B alleles for most subjects in the first cohort. The earlier analysis of fewer than 750 of the donors excluded approximately 15 rarely observed V segments, including chromosome 9 orphons, because counts were too low. Compared with equally common non-associated chains, HLA-associated TCR beta chains in a later analysis were more clonally expanded and had lower generation probabilities. While some public TCRs were present in many individuals, most TCR sequences turned up only very rarely across donors. Correlated functional status among segregating V segments might reflect linkage disequilibrium, but an unknown experimental factor could not be ruled out. In vitro tests confirmed that a few of the cytomegalovirus-associated TCR beta chains recognize cytomegalovirus antigens. A later genetic analysis associated a missense DCLRE1C variant with V-gene and J-gene trimming of TCR beta chains, and an independent cohort replicated the association. In an earlier analysis of more than 450 of the donors, most TCR beta V segments were observed in productive rearrangements about 90% or about 30% of the time, broadly matching IMGT annotations. In a later analysis, 16,951 TCR beta sequences were associated with specific HLA alleles at a false discovery rate of 0.05. A later analysis found that most CMV-associated TCR beta chains appeared HLA-restricted, with HLA associations seemingly driven largely by CMV exposure. The 87-base-pair reads could not distinguish some IMGT-functional V segments, including TRBV6-2 and TRBV6-3, so those segments were excluded. In both the original and validation cohorts, the classifier was reported to diagnose cytomegalovirus status with high specificity and sensitivity. A cluster of highly shared sequence variants was judged likely to represent a technical artifact of the sequencing pipeline. Only TCR beta chains were sequenced in this cohort, and the absence of alpha or paired-chain data limited detectable features. Several of the top co-occurrence clusters appeared to be linked to parvovirus B19, influenza, CMV and Epstein-Barr virus, according to a later analysis. Strong co-occurrence of HLA alleles, especially DR and DQ, made assigning TCR associations to individual alleles difficult. CMV serostatus was the only immune exposure information available for the cohort. A later analysis found that TCR association rates varied across HLA loci, with DRB1 alleles showing the most associated TCRs and HLA-C alleles the fewest. The authors suggested that the approach could potentially be extended to other disease states and immunological phenotypes. In a later genetic analysis, fewer N-insertions in productive TCRs were reported among donors in an Asian-associated ancestry cluster than the roughly 700-donor mean.

About this clone itself: Its specific antigen is unknown. One base away there is no much larger clone; base qualities are not given.

V and J are trimmed by 1 base and 1 base, and the gene matches miss 6 bases of the junction. Including cysteine and phenylalanine, the CDR3 has 18 amino acids. Of the read, only the CDR3 DNA is kept; its 54 bases are in frame from base 1. As encoded in the germline V gene, CDR1 is SGHTA while CDR2 is FQGNSA. The library came from the immunoSEQ multiplex PCR assay. A mixture of 60 forward primers for TCR Vbeta segments and 13 reverse primers for TCR Jbeta segments was used in the multiplex PCR. A multiplex PCR assay on genomic DNA amplified the CDR3 region of rearranged TCR beta genes. The Illumina HiSeq System was used to sequence the amplified TCR beta libraries as 87-base-pair reads. In the source study's methods: A later analysis counted approximately 76 million unique TCR beta chains across the 650 to 800 repertoires, and about 10 million of these chains were shared by at least two donors. To remove PCR and sequencing errors, raw reads were error-corrected and collapsed into unique sequences using a nearest-neighbor algorithm that merged closely related sequences. CDR3 sequences were aligned to IMGT reference sequences to assign V, D and J gene segments. For a sequence to be retained, a match of at least six nucleotides was required to both a V gene segment and a J gene segment. A rearrangement counted as productive if the CDR3 had no stop codons and remained in frame with V and J, and every other rearrangement counted as non-productive. CDR3 was defined by IMGT convention, running from the second conserved V-encoded cysteine to the conserved J-encoded phenylalanine. The earlier analysis of 500 to 750 of the donors excluded any sequence lacking an unambiguous match to a single V gene segment. In an earlier analysis of more than 500 of the donors, a V segment was called functional when productive rearrangements were above 56.7%, and segregating when the standard deviation between donors exceeded 5%. A statistical classification framework was developed to diagnose cytomegalovirus status using the catalog of TCR beta chain sequences. In a later analysis, V and J genes were assigned by comparing TCR nucleotide sequences against IMGT/GENE-DB human TR gene sequences. Using the TCRdist pipeline, a later analysis assigned CDR3 sequences along with most-parsimonious VDJ recombination scenarios. In a later analysis, every TCR beta chain was defined by the combination of its CDR3 amino acid sequence and its V-gene family, and reads without a unique V-gene family were dropped. In a later analysis, fewer than 600 highly shared, low-generation-probability nucleotide sequences were removed to address suspected cross-contamination and a sequencing artifact. For each public chain, a later analysis derived a clonal expansion index from normalized ranks of inferred template counts within each repertoire. In a later analysis, generation probabilities were computed with a VDJ recombination model fitted to out-of-frame rearrangements, and the resulting probabilities were checked against IGoR. Hypergeometric tests were used in a later analysis to score TCR-TCR, TCR-HLA and TCR-CMV co-occurrence, with a repertoire-size bias correction applied to the TCR pairs. In a later analysis, false discovery rates were estimated by permuting HLA or CMV assignments 20 times. A later analysis grouped co-occurring TCRs with DBSCAN, adding TCRdist sequence similarity when clustering within HLA-allele-positive subsets. For co-occurrence clustering, repertoires with fewer than 30,000 or more than 120,000 public chains were excluded, along with about five repertoires with anomalous nucleotide sharing. The source is immuneACCESS, and TCRdb retained only in-frame sequences with V and J called. Part of the clones is not carried over; for the studies checked, unresolved V genes explain less than half of this, and the remainder is unexplained. Clone size and the V and J calls come from that table; the DNA yielded D and trimming. This sample comprises 150,000 or so clones, around 85% of them detected only once. Of the sample, approximately 8.5% falls within the top ten clones.

In total, around 600 healthy bone marrow donors made up the cohort. Cohort members were all nominally healthy when sampled, although unrecorded immune exposures were likely present. The donor was CMV seropositive and was included in the group of 250 to 300 seropositive cohort members. A peripheral blood sample was collected from each donor, and TCR beta sequencing was performed on peripheral blood mononuclear cells. The Qiagen DNeasy Blood Extraction Kit was used to extract genomic DNA from the blood cell samples. The rearrangement combines TRBV7-2 with TRBJ2-2, with 10 bases aligning to TRBD2. The specimen was PBMCs. The source is a man aged 18 to 29 in good health and CMV-seropositive. The DNA sequence is given as TGTGCCAGCAGCTTAGGTTCAACTAGCGGGGTGAACACCGGGGAGCTGTTTTTT. This codes for CASSLGSTSGVNTGELFF.